Each of the 15 T cell receptor beta chains below was sequenced from the same sample in a study of blood T cells in healthy people across ages. Alongside a J-beta primer mix, a sample-barcoded 5' primer served in a second PCR lasting about 7 to 12 cycles. TCRdb itself ran the 5' RACE reads through MiXCR, one entry per CDR3 protein. The sample includes 1.5 million or so distinct CDR3 sequences, about 42% of them seen just once. The source material was blood. Receptor source: a woman between 18 and 30 years old in good health.

The V call is TRBV3-1, the J call TRBJ2-7, with 11 bases fitting TRBD2. The V gene's germline CDR1 is LGHDT and CDR2 YNNKEL (reference sequence). Losses at the gene ends were 2 bases for V and 3 bases for J; bases not matched to a gene: 6. There are 16 residues in the CDR3. The CDR3 coding sequence is TGTGCCAGCAGCCAATATAGCGGGAGGGCCATCTACGAGCAGTACTTC. This translates into CASSQYSGRAIYEQYF.

The V call is TRBV6-2 or TRBV6-3, the J call TRBJ1-2, with D maybe TRBD1 (5 bases). CDR3 length: 15 residues. The V end lost 6 bases, the J end lost 4 bases, and 18 bases lay between the germline ends. Looked up from germline, CDR1 is MNHEY and CDR2 is SVGEGT. The CDR3 spells CASRAGASGGYGYTF. The CDR3 DNA sequence: TGTGCCAGCAGGGCCGGGGCGAGCGGGGGCTATGGCTACACCTTC.

This clonotype occurred a few times. The genes are TRBV29-1 and TRBJ2-3; 10 bases agree with TRBD2. V gave up 5 bases and J gave up 2 bases; unmatched junction bases: 4. Germline V gene data show CDR1 as SQVTM and CDR2 as ANQGSEA. The CDR3 extends over 14 amino acids. The chain's CDR3 is CSVSGRGNTDTQYF. CDR3 sequence (DNA): TGCAGCGTTAGCGGGAGGGGGAACACAGATACGCAGTATTTT.

This clonotype was counted ten times or more. The chain is built from TRBV6-6 and TRBJ1-2, with 7 bases aligning to TRBD1. Germline V gene lookup returns CDR1 MNHNY and CDR2 SVGAGI (reference sequence). With V trimmed by 2 bases and J by 7 bases, 4 bases remained unmatched. The CDR3 loop spans 13 amino acids. The CDR3 DNA reads as TGTGCCAGCAGTTACGACAGGGTCGGTGGCTACACCTTC. This encodes CASSYDRVGGYTF.

The chain uses TRBV24-1 and TRBJ2-1; D gene ambiguous. Germline values: CDR1 KGHDR, CDR2 SFDVKD. The CDR3 contains 11 residues. Trimming pared 3 bases from V and 6 bases from J, leaving 2 bases between. The CDR3 DNA follows: TGTGCCACCAGTGATAGCAATGAGCAGTTCTTC. Protein: CATSDSNEQFF.

In its sample, this clonotype was seen a few times. The chain links TRBV7-6 to TRBJ2-5, with TRBD1 matching over 7 bases. With the DNA end fitting TRBJ2-7 better, the J assignment may be wrong. In germline, CDR1 is SGHVS, CDR2 FNYEAQ. The CDR3 is made up of 14 amino acids. The CDR3 DNA follows: TGTGCCAGCAGCCTATCCGGGACAGAATACGAGCAGTACTTC. Translated: CASSLSGTEYEQYF.

V gene TRBV20-1 combines with J gene TRBJ2-3; 14 bases align to TRBD2. V lost 4 bases to trimming and J lost 1 base; unmatched junction nucleotides: 4. This CDR3 is 16 amino acids long. Germline V lookup: CDR1 DFQATT, CDR2 SNEGSKA (reference sequence). As DNA, the CDR3 is TGCAGTGCTAAAGGACTAGCGGGAGGACGCACAGATACGCAGTATTTT. This sequence encodes CSAKGLAGGRTDTQYF.

This clonotype was picked up a small number of times. The chain is built from TRBV29-1 and TRBJ2-1; maybe TRBD1 (5 bases). Looked up from germline, CDR1 is SQVTM and CDR2 is ANQGSEA. With 6 bases removed from V and 5 bases from J, the gap between germline ends came to 17 bases. The CDR3 length is 14 residues. CDR3: CSVVGQGRNNEQFF. CDR3 coding DNA: TGCAGCGTCGTAGGCCAGGGTCGGAACAATGAGCAGTTCTTC.

This clonotype was observed a few times. The chain joins TRBV6-2 or TRBV6-3 to TRBJ2-5, with D uncertain. The V gene's germline CDR1 is MNHEY and CDR2 SVGEGT. This CDR3 spans 18 amino acids. Trimming took 0 bases from V and 1 from J, leaving 18 bases between them. The CDR3 DNA reads TGTGCCAGCAGTTACTCGGAAAAGCGATTACAGACCCAAGAGACCCAGTACTTC. It is translated as CASSYSEKRLQTQETQYF.

This clonotype was observed a handful of times. The CDR3 protein is CASIGQGSSYEQYF. CDR3 DNA: TGTGCCAGCATTGGACAGGGGAGCTCCTACGAGCAGTACTTC. This chain uses TRBV28 with TRBJ2-7; TRBD1 agrees at 9 bases. Germline V gene lookup returns CDR1 MDHEN and CDR2 SYDVKM. The CDR3 spans 14 residues. The V gene end was trimmed by 7 bases and the J gene end by 0 bases; junction bases not matched to a gene: 4.

This sequence joins TRBV3-1 and TRBJ2-5, with TRBD1 identical over 7 bases. From germline, CDR1 is LGHDT and CDR2 YNNKEL (reference sequence). The CDR3 is made up of 14 amino acids. The trim removed 5 bases at V and 11 bases at J, leaving 14 bases unmatched. The CDR3 is CASSVRQGHNEQYF. In nucleotides, the CDR3 is TGTGCCAGCAGCGTCAGACAGGGCCACAATGAGCAGTACTTC.

A remark on this clonotype: Mismatch with germline at one junction end may stem from a read error. The V and J genes are TRBV4-1 and TRBJ1-2, with TRBD1 identical over 7 bases. Germline assignment: CDR1 MGHRA and CDR2 YSYEKL. The CDR3 totals 14 residues. This CDR3 reads CASSQDRQGDGYTF. CDR3 DNA: TGCGCCAGCAGCCAAGACAGACAGGGAGATGGCTACACCTTT.

The gene calls are TRBV7-9 and TRBJ2-5, with D possibly being TRBD2 (6 bases). Near its end, the DNA agrees better with TRBJ2-7, so the J call may be wrong. This CDR3 spans 15 amino acids. The V gene's germline CDR1 is SEHNR and CDR2 FQNEAQ (reference sequence). The DNA for the CDR3 is TGTGCCAGCAGCCCCGACTTCGGGACTTCGGGCGAGCAGTACTTC. Encoded protein: CASSPDFGTSGEQYF.

This clonotype was counted a few times. The CDR3 protein is CSARGSSGGLRKETQYF. For the CDR3, the DNA is TGCAGTGCTAGAGGCTCTAGCGGGGGGCTCCGGAAAGAGACCCAGTACTTC. The chain links TRBV20-1 to TRBJ2-5; 11 positions agree with TRBD2. Germline CDR1 DFQATT, CDR2 SNEGSKA (reference sequence). The CDR3 totals 17 residues. The V gene end was trimmed by 1 base and the J gene end by 3 bases; junction bases not matched to a gene: 10.

This clonotype was seen more than once but under ten times. The chain uses TRBV27 and TRBJ2-1; D may be TRBD1 (5 bases). The germline V gene encodes CDR1 MNHEY and CDR2 SMNVEV (reference sequence). Trimming pared 8 bases from V and 4 bases from J, leaving 18 bases between. The CDR3 covers 15 residues. The chain's CDR3 is CASFPSGLPYNEQFF. The CDR3 nucleotides read TGTGCCAGCTTCCCTTCAGGGCTCCCTTACAATGAGCAGTTCTTC.